This T cell receptor beta chain was observed in a study of memory CD4+ T cells and cytomegalovirus serostatus. From germline, CDR1 is SGHTA and CDR2 FQGNSA. With 7 bases clipped from V and 5 bases from J, the junction kept 2 bases outside the gene matches. The CDR3 consists of 12 residues. The data were produced by immunoSEQ multiplex PCR, yet TCRdb's version contains in-frame clones alone and is incomplete. The data hold tens of thousands of clones, with over 75% observed a single time. The sort gate was single viable CD3+CD4+CD8-CD45RO+ cells for memory CD4+ T cells. The clonotype originates from an adult in good health and CMV-seronegative. The material sequenced was memory CD4+ T cells from blood. The V and J genes are TRBV7-2 and TRBJ2-5; TRBD2 matches 9 bases. CDR3 sequence (DNA): TGTGCCAGCACCCTAGCGGGGGAGACCCAGTACTTC. This gives the protein CASTLAGETQYF.